A single TCR beta chain is shown here with its context. These data originate in a study of graft-versus-host responses after intestinal transplantation. The CDR3 has 18 residues. CDR1 is SGHNT, CDR2 YENEEA, per germline. Germline trimming cut 0 bases from V and 2 bases from J; bases unmatched to any gene: 9. Intraepithelial and lamina propria lymphocytes were released after the graft tissue was processed. The protocol was immunoSEQ multiplex PCR, while the TCRdb copy is restricted to in-frame clones and leaves out a portion. The sample includes 9,500 to 10,000 clones, about four fifths of them seen just once.

The source of this sequence is a human patient who received an intestinal transplant, so some T cells may come from the graft donor. Here the sequenced sample was ileum tissue, taken roughly 470 days after intestinal transplantation. V is TRBV11-3 and J is TRBJ2-3; 9 nucleotides agree with TRBD2. The CDR3 region is CASSLDSSSGDYTDTQYF. The CDR3 DNA reads TGTGCCAGCAGCTTAGATTCGTCTAGCGGGGACTACACAGATACGCAGTATTTT.